One and the same sample provided the 7 T cell receptor beta chains below, sequenced in a study of CD8+CD57+ T cells in acquired aplastic anemia. Patients selected for sequencing had displayed CD8+CD57+ cell expansion by flow cytometry. The TCR beta profiling, which covered VDJ combination and CDR3 sequence, was carried out using genomic DNA as the template. Each CDR3 protein gets one entry after TCRdb re-called the reads with MiXCR. The profile covers 450,000 to 600,000 distinct CDR3 sequences, with more than 25% appearing a single time and about 0.8% taken by the ten largest. Sequences were obtained from sorted CD4+, CD8+, or CD8+CD57+ T cells (not recorded which) from PBMCs. All receptors derive from a human donor with aplastic anemia.

The gene calls are TRBV4-3 and TRBJ2-3, with 11 bases identical to TRBD2. The CDR3 contains 15 residues. The V gene end was trimmed by 5 bases and the J gene end by 6 bases; junction bases not matched to a gene: 7. Germline V lookup: CDR1 LGHNA, CDR2 YSLEER. Here the CDR3 DNA reads TGCGCCAGCAGCTTACTAGCGGGGGAACTGGATACGCAGTATTTT. This translates into CASSLLAGELDTQYF.

The genes are TRBV3-1 and TRBJ1-1; 8 nucleotides match TRBD1. The V gene's germline CDR1 is LGHDT and CDR2 YNNKEL (reference sequence). There are 14 residues in the CDR3. J was trimmed by 4 bases and V by 4 bases; bases with no gene match: 5. The CDR3 is CASSLWTGTTEAFF. CDR3 DNA sequence: TGTGCCAGCAGCCTATGGACAGGGACCACTGAAGCTTTCTTT.

This clonotype occurred many times. CDR3: CASNTGRSYEQYF. The CDR3 DNA sequence: TGCGCCAGCAATACGGGCAGATCCTACGAGCAGTACTTC. The V and J genes are TRBV5-1 and TRBJ2-7; D unresolved. Germline-derived CDR1 and CDR2 are SGHRS and YFSETQ. Deletions cut 6 bases from V and 1 base from J, with 11 bases between. The CDR3 runs 13 residues.

This clonotype was recorded at least ten times. The V call is TRBV24-1, the J call TRBJ2-2; D possibly corresponds to TRBD1 (5 bases). Germline values: CDR1 KGHDR, CDR2 SFDVKD. The length of the CDR3 is 16 residues. V was shortened by 3 bases and J by 6 bases, with 16 bases between the two germline ends. The CDR3 region is CATSDTEFTGPGELFF. In nucleotides, the CDR3 is TGTGCCACCAGTGATACTGAATTCACAGGTCCCGGGGAGCTGTTTTTT.

For this clonotype: Since a much larger clone is just one base distant, this may be a read error. The chain combines TRBV19 with TRBJ2-2, with D tentatively TRBD1 (6 bases). CDR1 is LNHDA, CDR2 SQIVND, per germline (reference sequence). The CDR3 extends over 15 amino acids. The CDR3 DNA is TGTACCAGTAGTCAGGGGCGCATTGCCACCGGGGAGCTGTTTTTT. Its protein product is CTSSQGRIATGELFF.

This clonotype was seen only a few times. V gene TRBV5-1 combines with J gene TRBJ2-7, with 10 bases identical to TRBD2. Trimming at V came to 3 bases and at J to 6 bases, leaving 9 bases not matched to a gene. The CDR3 loop spans 15 amino acids. Per the germline V gene, CDR1 is SGHRS and CDR2 is YFSETQ. The CDR3 here is CASSSGTSEWAEQYF. The CDR3 DNA is TGCGCCAGCAGCTCCGGGACTAGCGAGTGGGCCGAGCAGTACTTC.

Notes on this clonotype: The junction shows a germline mismatch at one end, possibly a read error. This CDR3 is CAGSHDLVQFF. The CDR3 region has the DNA TGTGCCGGCAGCCACGATTTAGTGCAGTTCTTC. The V call is TRBV12-3 or TRBV12-4, the J call TRBJ2-1, with no clear D. This CDR3 spans 11 amino acids.